This T cell receptor beta chain stems from a study of blood T cell repertoires in COVID-19. Overall study: Samples came from the United States, Italy and Spain, spanning acute and convalescent COVID-19.

V was shortened by 0 bases and J by 6 bases, with 9 bases between the two germline ends. The CDR3 length is 14 residues. Germline loops: CDR1 SGDLS, CDR2 YYNGEE. Sequencing used immunoSEQ multiplex PCR; TCRdb keeps in-frame clones, though not all of them. The sample shows 25,000 to 40,000 clones, about nine tenths of them seen only once. This clone was observed once. This sequence was found in a human donor with active COVID-19. The donor label of this sample is uncertain. The sequencing input was peripheral blood. The chain employs TRBV9 and TRBJ2-2, with D possibly matching TRBD1 (6 bases). The CDR3, as DNA: TGTGCCAGCAGCGTAGAAGGGGGTTCCGGGGAGCTGTTTTTT. It is translated as CASSVEGGSGELFF.